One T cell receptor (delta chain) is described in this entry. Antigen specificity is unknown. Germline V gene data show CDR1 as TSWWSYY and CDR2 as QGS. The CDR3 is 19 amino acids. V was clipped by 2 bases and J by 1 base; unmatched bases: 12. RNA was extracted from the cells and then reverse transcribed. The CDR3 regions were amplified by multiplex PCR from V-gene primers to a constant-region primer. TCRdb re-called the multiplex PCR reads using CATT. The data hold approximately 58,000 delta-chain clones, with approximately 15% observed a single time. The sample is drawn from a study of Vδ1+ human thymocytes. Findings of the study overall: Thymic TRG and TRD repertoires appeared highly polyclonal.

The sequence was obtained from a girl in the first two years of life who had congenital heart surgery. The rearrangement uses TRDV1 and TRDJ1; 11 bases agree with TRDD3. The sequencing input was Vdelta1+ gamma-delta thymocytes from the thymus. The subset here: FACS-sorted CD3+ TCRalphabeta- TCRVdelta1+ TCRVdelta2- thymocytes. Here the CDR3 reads CALGEFCCTGGYVTDKLIF. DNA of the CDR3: TGTGCTCTTGGGGAATTTTGTTGTACTGGGGGATATGTCACCGATAAACTCATCTTT.